A single sample gave rise to the 25 T cell receptor beta chains below, sequenced in a study of T cell repertoires in cytomegalovirus infection. MiXCR was run by TCRdb on the reads, yielding one entry per CDR3 protein. The data show approximately 490,000 distinct CDR3 sequences, 11% seen once. Sample: PBMCs. Every receptor here comes from a human donor in good health (CMV status not recorded). Some clones in this sample may be carry-over from other donors' samples.

This clonotype was picked up many times. The chain is built from TRBV19 and TRBJ2-1; 9 bases line up with TRBD2. Germline V gene sequence: CDR1 LNHDA, CDR2 SQIVND (reference sequence). Unmatched junction bases numbered 15, after V lost 0 bases and J lost 9 bases. The CDR3 extends over 18 amino acids. The CDR3 DNA sequence: TGTGCCAGTAGTATAGATGGTAGCGGGAGTACCAGCCCGGGTGAGCAGTTCTTC. This translates into CASSIDGSGSTSPGEQFF.

The V call is TRBV4-2, the J call TRBJ1-1; D not certain. Trimming removed 4 bases at V and 4 bases at J, with 16 bases between. Germline loops: CDR1 LGHNA, CDR2 YNFKEQ. CDR3 length equals 15 residues. CDR3 nucleotide sequence: TGTGCCAGCAGCCCGCCATATCGGGCCCCCACTGAAGCTTTCTTT. Amino acid sequence: CASSPPYRAPTEAFF.

In this sample, this clonotype turned up many times. V gene TRBV10-3 combines with J gene TRBJ1-3; D gene unclear. The CDR3 is made up of 14 amino acids. Germline CDR1 is ENHRY and CDR2 is SYGVKD. The ends were cut back, 8 bases at V and 0 bases at J, with 11 bases in the middle. CDR3 region: CAIRTDDSGNTIYF. CDR3 bases: TGTGCCATCCGGACGGACGACTCTGGAAACACCATATATTTT.

This clonotype has ten or more counts. The chain has TRBV5-1 and TRBJ1-2; 8 positions match TRBD1. CDR3 size: 15 residues. V gave up 4 bases and J gave up 7 bases; unmatched junction bases: 12. Germline CDR1 reads SGHRS; CDR2 reads YFSETQ. CDR3: CASSPDFGTGGGYTF. Written as DNA, the CDR3 is TGCGCCAGCAGCCCCGACTTCGGGACAGGCGGTGGCTACACCTTC.

The chain links TRBV24-1 to TRBJ1-4; D is unresolved. The CDR3 runs to 15 residues. Germline lookup yields CDR1 KGHDR and CDR2 SFDVKD. V was cut by 2 bases and J by 3 bases, with 9 bases left in between. The CDR3 bases are TGTGCCACCAGTGATTCGGGCAGTTCTAATGAAAAACTGTTTTTT. This encodes CATSDSGSSNEKLFF.

This clonotype was counted ten times or more. The chain employs TRBV27 and TRBJ2-3; 9 bases agree with TRBD2. Germline-derived CDR1 and CDR2 are MNHEY and SMNVEV (reference sequence). The CDR3 spans 19 residues. The V segment lost 3 bases and the J segment 3 bases; nucleotides outside the gene matches: 16. CDR3 region: CASSFAGNWAGGVTDTQYF. For the CDR3, the DNA is TGTGCCAGCAGTTTTGCAGGGAATTGGGCGGGGGGGGTGACAGATACGCAGTATTTT.

This clonotype was seen repeatedly, ten times or more. The chain joins TRBV6-1 to TRBJ1-1; maybe TRBD1 (5 bases). From germline, CDR1 is MNHNS and CDR2 SASEGT. Trimming removed 6 bases from V and 7 bases from J, with 12 bases in between. The CDR3 runs to 12 residues. The CDR3 bases are TGTGCCAGCAGCAGACGGGGCTATGAAGCTTTCTTT. Translating it yields CASSRRGYEAFF.

The gene calls are TRBV19 and TRBJ1-5; TRBD1 aligns across 7 bases. CDR3 length equals 14 residues. The germline CDR1 and CDR2 sequences are LNHDA and SQIVND (reference sequence). V shed 0 bases, J shed 5 bases, and the junction held 1 base outside the gene matches. The CDR3 region is CASSIEQGYQPQHF. CDR3 coding DNA: TGTGCCAGTAGTATAGAACAGGGGTATCAGCCCCAGCATTTT.

The V call is TRBV28, the J call TRBJ2-7; maybe TRBD2 (5 bases). In germline, CDR1 is MDHEN, CDR2 SYDVKM. This CDR3 has 14 residues. Trimming removed 10 bases from V and 1 base from J, with 17 bases in between. The CDR3 DNA reads as TGTGCCATCACCGTGGGAGTGGTGTCCTACGAGCAGTACTTC. Its protein product is CAITVGVVSYEQYF.

This clonotype was picked up many times. For the CDR3, the DNA is TGTGCCAGCAGTTTATTGGTCCTAGCGGGGCCTTCTCGCGAGCAGTACTTC. Its protein is CASSLLVLAGPSREQYF. This chain joins TRBV28 and TRBJ2-7; 9 positions agree with TRBD2. The CDR3 totals 17 residues. With V trimmed by 1 base and J by 6 bases, 13 bases remained unmatched. Per germline, CDR1 MDHEN and CDR2 SYDVKM.

In its sample, this clonotype was seen a few times. The chain employs TRBV15 and TRBJ2-7; tentatively, D is TRBD1 (6 bases). Germline lookup yields CDR1 LNHNV and CDR2 YYDKDF (reference sequence). The ends were cut back, 4 bases at V and 5 bases at J, with 15 bases in the middle. This CDR3 spans 14 amino acids. The CDR3 loop is CATSNTQGFHEQYF. The CDR3 DNA is TGTGCCACCAGCAATACGCAGGGGTTCCACGAGCAGTACTTC.

The chain carries TRBV7-9 and TRBJ1-2; 9 nucleotides match TRBD1. V lost 10 bases to trimming and J lost 8 bases; unmatched junction nucleotides: 5. This CDR3 region has 11 residues. Germline V gene data show CDR1 as SEHNR and CDR2 as FQNEAQ (reference sequence). The CDR3 coding sequence is TGTGCCATCGGACAGGGGAACGGCTACACCTTC. Protein: CAIGQGNGYTF. The complete variable domain, with remaining parts taken from reference TRBV7-9 and TRBJ1-2, reads DTGVSQNPRHKITKRGQNVTFRCDPISEHNRLYWYRQTLGQGPEFLTYFQNEAQLEKSRLLSDRFSAERPKGSFSTLEIQRTEQGDSAMYLCAIGQGNGYTFGSGTRLTVV.

Remarks on this clonotype: A much larger clone lies one base from this, so it may be a read error. The chain couples TRBV19 to TRBJ2-1; TRBD2 matches 10 bases. This CDR3 contains 16 residues. Germline CDR1 and CDR2: LNHDA and SQIVND (reference sequence). Here the CDR3 reads CASSLRTSGLYNVQFF. CDR3 sequence (DNA): TGTGCCAGTAGTCTTCGGACTAGCGGACTTTACAATGTGCAGTTCTTC.

This clonotype was observed a handful of times. The V call is TRBV5-1, the J call TRBJ1-5, with a tentative D call TRBD1 (5 bases). The germline V and J ends were trimmed by 3 bases and 7 bases, with 14 bases remaining between them. Germline CDR1 and CDR2: SGHRS and YFSETQ. This CDR3 has 14 amino acids. The CDR3 coding sequence is TGCGCCAGCAGCTCCAGCCCGGGGGAACAGCCCCAGCATTTT. Its translation is CASSSSPGEQPQHF.

The chain recombines TRBV6-2 or TRBV6-3 with TRBJ1-4; 8 bases are shared with TRBD1. V lost 5 bases, J lost 7 bases, and 9 bases stayed unmatched. Germline values: CDR1 MNHEY, CDR2 SVGEGT. This CDR3 is built from 15 residues. As DNA, the CDR3 is TGTGCCAGCAGTACCTCTGGGACAGGCTCTGAAAAACTGTTTTTT. This codes for CASSTSGTGSEKLFF.

Many counts were recorded for this clonotype. CDR3 bases: TGTGCCAGCAGCTTAGGAGTGGGGCAGGGGGGGACTGAAGCTTTCTTT. As protein: CASSLGVGQGGTEAFF. The chain is built from TRBV7-3 and TRBJ1-1; 7 bases fit TRBD1. The CDR3 has 16 amino acids. The germline gives CDR1 SGHTA, CDR2 FQGTGA. V trimming: 2 bases; J trimming: 5 bases; junction bases outside the gene matches: 11. The full variable domain, in which reference TRBV7-3 and TRBJ1-1 provide the parts outside the CDR3, is GAGVSQTPSNKVTEKGKYVELRCDPISGHTALYWYRQSLGQGPEFLIYFQGTGAADDSGLPNDRFFAVRPEGSVSTLKIQRTERGDSAVYLCASSLGVGQGGTEAFFGQGTRLTVV.

The CDR3 DNA reads TGTGCCAGCAGCTTCAGGGGTGAGCACACTGAAGCTTTCTTT. This gives the protein CASSFRGEHTEAFF. The chain is built from TRBV3-1 and TRBJ1-1; tentatively, D is TRBD1 (6 bases). Trimming cost V 5 bases and J 3 bases, with 13 bases left between them. From germline, CDR1 is LGHDT and CDR2 YNNKEL (reference sequence). This CDR3 has 14 residues.

This rearrangement joins TRBV10-3 to TRBJ2-6; tentatively, D is TRBD1 (5 bases). V was cut by 3 bases and J by 2 bases, with 8 bases left in between. CDR3 size: 15 residues. Germline CDR1 reads ENHRY; CDR2 reads SYGVKD. The CDR3 here is CAISDKQAGANVLTF. The CDR3 DNA follows: TGTGCCATCAGTGATAAACAGGCTGGGGCCAACGTCCTGACTTTC.

There are many counts of this clonotype. The chain recombines TRBV7-9 with TRBJ2-7; D not certain. The CDR3 totals 14 residues. Germline V gene sequence: CDR1 SEHNR, CDR2 FQNEAQ (reference sequence). Trimming pared 0 bases from V and 0 bases from J, leaving 6 bases between. Here the CDR3 reads CASSLAGVSYEQYF. CDR3 bases: TGTGCCAGCAGCTTAGCTGGCGTCTCCTACGAGCAGTACTTC.

The gene calls are TRBV27 and TRBJ2-7; D might be TRBD2 (6 bases). The V gene's germline CDR1 is MNHEY and CDR2 SMNVEV (reference sequence). The germline V and J ends were trimmed by 6 bases and 5 bases, with 14 bases remaining between them. The CDR3 has 13 residues. The CDR3 loop reads CASSPGLRHEQYF. In nucleotides, the CDR3 is TGTGCCAGCAGCCCGGGACTTCGACACGAGCAGTACTTC.

Worth noting for this clonotype: Being one base from a much bigger clone, this may be a read error. In this CDR3 the conserved last residue, phenylalanine or tryptophan, is missing, so a read error is likely. The chain joins TRBV20-1 to TRBJ2-2; TRBD2 aligns across 7 bases. Germline V gene sequence: CDR1 DFQATT, CDR2 SNEGSKA (reference sequence). The CDR3 spans 17 residues. V lost 2 bases, J lost 8 bases, and 17 bases stayed unmatched. This CDR3 reads CSARSQKSGVLAGELFL. As DNA, the CDR3 is TGCAGTGCTAGATCCCAAAAGTCCGGGGTACTAGCGGGGGAGCTGTTTTTG.

V usage is TRBV20-1 and J usage is TRBJ1-2, with 11 bases identical to TRBD1. Losses at the gene ends were 3 bases for V and 4 bases for J; bases not matched to a gene: 1. In germline, CDR1 is DFQATT, CDR2 SNEGSKA (reference sequence). This CDR3 has 13 amino acids. CDR3 DNA sequence: TGCAGTGCTAGGGGACAGGGGGTCTATGGCTACACCTTC. Translation gives CSARGQGVYGYTF.

The chain joins TRBV11-1 to TRBJ2-3; D unresolved. Trimming removed 5 bases from V and 2 bases from J, with 14 bases in between. Germline CDR1 is SGHAT and CDR2 is FQDESV (reference sequence). The CDR3 has 15 amino acids. CDR3 bases: TGTGCCAGCAGCCCCGACCGAATTCACACAGATACGCAGTATTTT. Its protein is CASSPDRIHTDTQYF.

This clonotype appeared a few times. Possible read error: a much larger clone is one base away. The chain recombines TRBV3-1 with TRBJ1-2; D is undetermined. The CDR3 consists of 14 residues. Germline V gene lookup returns CDR1 LGHDT and CDR2 YNNKEL (reference sequence). V was pared by 1 base and J by 3 bases, with 9 bases between. The CDR3 region has the DNA TGTGCCAGCAGCCAAGGCACAGCCTACTATGGCTACACCTTC. Protein product: CASSQGTAYYGYTF.

V usage is TRBV20-1 and J usage is TRBJ2-2; 9 bases match TRBD2. The CDR3 is made up of 16 amino acids. Germline CDR1 is DFQATT and CDR2 is SNEGSKA (reference sequence). V was pared by 3 bases and J by 6 bases, with 11 bases of the junction left unmatched. The CDR3 DNA is TGCAGTGCTAGCCTTGGGGGCGGGAGGGCCGCCGGGGAGCTGTTTTTT. Its translation is CSASLGGGRAAGELFF.